The rows below give T cell receptor beta chains drawn from one sample of a study of shared clonotypes between healthy human individuals. Profiled with immunoSEQ multiplex PCR; TCRdb holds only in-frame clones, not every one. The sample yields roughly 2 million clones, about 95% seen once. The specimen was naive CD4+ T cells sorted from blood. The receptor set was obtained from a man in his late teens or twenties in good health. Both conserved end residues are part of each CDR3. The D gene is left open where the match is weak. Clone size appears in some rows only: once, few, many, or a class for an expanded clone.

TRBJ1-5,-,TRBV6-1,TRBD1,TGTGCCAGCAGACTACAGGGGAACCTCGGGCAGCCCCAGCATTTT,CASRLQGNLGQPQHF
TRBJ1-2,few,TRBV6-1,-,TGTGCCAGCAGTGAGCATGGCTACACCTTC,CASSEHGYTF
TRBJ2-1,-,TRBV4-1,-,TGCGCCAGCAGCCAGACCCGTGGGAACTCCTACAATGAGCAGTTCTTC,CASSQTRGNSYNEQFF
TRBJ2-7,-,TRBV4-1,-,TGCGCCAGCAGCCAAGGAAGGACGCAGAGCTCCTACGAGCAGTACTTC,CASSQGRTQSSYEQYF
TRBJ2-2,-,TRBV5-4,-,TGTGCCAGCAGCTTCTCCGGGTTGGACAAAAACACCGGGGAGCTGTTTTTT,CASSFSGLDKNTGELFF
TRBJ2-2,-,TRBV29-1,-,TGCAGCGTCGCCGTAGGATCGGACACCGGGGAGCTGTTTTTT,CSVAVGSDTGELFF
TRBJ2-1,once,TRBV10-3,-,TGTGCCATCAGCGGGGGGACAGGCTCCTACAATGAGCAGTTCTTC,CAISGGTGSYNEQFF
TRBJ1-2,-,TRBV7-9,-,TGTGCCAGCAGCTATACAGGGATTTTTAACTATGGCTACACCTTC,CASSYTGIFNYGYTF
TRBJ2-7,-,TRBV7-2,TRBD2,TGTGCCAGCAGCTTAGCGGGAGGGGTCTACGAGCAGTACTTC,CASSLAGGVYEQYF
TRBJ2-7,-,TRBV7-2,TRBD1,TGTGCCAGCAGCCTAGGACAGGGCCTATCCTACGAGCAGTACTTC,CASSLGQGLSYEQYF
TRBJ2-6,few,TRBV9,-,TGTGCCAGCACCCGAACGGGGGCCAACGTCCTGACTTTC,CASTRTGANVLTF
TRBJ1-2,once,TRBV30,TRBD1,TGTGCCTGGAGTGGGACAGGGGACTATGGCTACACCTTC,CAWSGTGDYGYTF
TRBJ2-7,-,TRBV19,-,TGTGCCAGTAGTATCCAAGGGACTCCCTACGAGCAGTACTTC,CASSIQGTPYEQYF
TRBJ2-7,once,TRBV18,TRBD1,TGTGCCAGCTCCCCCGGACAGGGATCCTACGAGCAGTACTTC,CASSPGQGSYEQYF
TRBJ1-6,-,TRBV4-3,-,TGCGCCAGCAGCCAAGGGACCGAGATAAATTCACCCCTCCACTTT,CASSQGTEINSPLHF
TRBJ2-7,-,TRBV5-1,TRBD2,TGCGCCAGCAGCCCGGGACTAGCGGCCGCTACTGAGCAGTACTTC,CASSPGLAAATEQYF
TRBJ2-1,once,TRBV4-3,TRBD2,TGCGCCAGCAGCCAATCTAGCGGGAAGTACAATGAGCAGTTCTTC,CASSQSSGKYNEQFF
TRBJ2-5,-,TRBV5-4,TRBD2,TGTGCCAGCAGCTCTAGCGGGAGGGCCGGCGAGACCCAGTACTTC,CASSSSGRAGETQYF
TRBJ2-7,-,TRBV6-1,TRBD1,TGTGCCAGCAGTACTGGACAGGGTCCTTACGAGCAGTACTTC,CASSTGQGPYEQYF
TRBJ2-7,-,TRBV11-2,-,TGTGCCAGCAGCCCGGGACCGGACTCGATCTACGAGCAGTACTTC,CASSPGPDSIYEQYF
TRBJ2-3,-,TRBV6-6,-,TGTGCCAGCAGCGACCTTTGGGGCACAGATACGCAGTATTTT,CASSDLWGTDTQYF
TRBJ2-1,-,TRBV7-2,-,TGTGCCAGCAGCCCCCAGGACACGGCGGCCAACCAGTTCTTC,CASSPQDTAANQFF
TRBJ1-6,-,TRBV7-3,-,TGTGCCAGCAGTCTTACCAGGGAGGGGTCACCCCTCCACTTT,CASSLTREGSPLHF
TRBJ1-4,-,TRBV7-7,-,TGTGCTAGCAGCTTGGGCGAGACGGAAAAACTGTTTTTT,CASSLGETEKLFF
TRBJ2-7,once,TRBV30,TRBD1,TGTGCCTGGGACCGGGACAGCAGAACCTACGAGCAGTACTTC,CAWDRDSRTYEQYF
TRBJ2-5,-,TRBV10-3,-,TGTGCCATCAGTGATTTCCCCCAGACCCAGTACTTC,CAISDFPQTQYF
TRBJ1-1,-,TRBV7-9,TRBD1,TGTGCCAGCAGCCCCCGACAGGGGGATGGCACTGAAGCTTTCTTT,CASSPRQGDGTEAFF
TRBJ2-7,-,TRBV6-9,-,TGTGCCAGCAGTTACGGGTCCGACTCCTACGAGCAGTACTTC,CASSYGSDSYEQYF
TRBJ2-7,-,TRBV30,TRBD1,TGTGCCTGGAGAGGGGGGACAGGGCCTTACGAGCAGTACTTC,CAWRGGTGPYEQYF
TRBJ2-1,-,TRBV30,-,TGTGCCTGGAGTGGAATGGGTTTGAATGAGCAGTTCTTC,CAWSGMGLNEQFF
TRBJ1-5,-,TRBV28,TRBD1,TGTGCCAGCAGACCGGACAGGGGCGATCAGCCCCAGCATTTT,CASRPDRGDQPQHF
TRBJ2-2,once,TRBV27,TRBD1,TGTGCCAGCAGTTTAAACAGGGGGGATACCGGGGAGCTGTTTTTT,CASSLNRGDTGELFF
TRBJ2-7,-,TRBV27,-,TGTGCCAGCAGTTTACGGGGTACCTACGAGCAGTACTTC,CASSLRGTYEQYF
TRBJ1-1,-,TRBV18,-,TGTGCCAGCTCACGTGATCAGGGGATGTACACTGAAGCTTTCTTT,CASSRDQGMYTEAFF
TRBJ2-7,-,TRBV6-1,-,TGTGCCAGCGGGAACAGGACACCCAGGTCCTACGAGCAGTACTTC,CASGNRTPRSYEQYF
TRBJ2-2,-,TRBV18,TRBD2,TGTGCCAGCTCGCCGACTAGCGGGGACACCGGGGAGCTGTTTTTT,CASSPTSGDTGELFF
TRBJ2-1,-,TRBV11-1,-,TGTGCCAGCAGCTTAAGGGGGGGTGGACAGCACAATGAGCAGTTCTTC,CASSLRGGGQHNEQFF
TRBJ2-3,-,TRBV2,-,TGTGCCAGCAGTGAAAGAGATACGCAGTATTTT,CASSERDTQYF
TRBJ2-7,-,TRBV28,-,TGTGCCAGCAGTCCGTCGTCCAAGCGCCCTCCCTACGAGCAGTACTTC,CASSPSSKRPPYEQYF
TRBJ2-7,-,TRBV4-1,TRBD2,TGCGCCAGCAGCCAAGATGTGACTAGCGGAATATACGAGCAGTACTTC,CASSQDVTSGIYEQYF
TRBJ1-5,once,TRBV2,TRBD1,TGTGCCAGCAGGAAAGGACAGGGTAATGGTCAGCCCCAGCATTTT,CASRKGQGNGQPQHF
TRBJ2-7,-,TRBV6-1,-,TGTGCCAGCAGTGAAGTCGGGGTACCCTACGAGCAGTACTTC,CASSEVGVPYEQYF
TRBJ2-1,-,TRBV10-3,-,TGTGCCATCAGTGGGGATACAGGGAATGAGCAGTTCTTC,CAISGDTGNEQFF
TRBJ1-3,-,TRBV5-1,-,TGCGCCAGCAGCTTGAATGGCGGGGCTGGAAACACCATATATTTT,CASSLNGGAGNTIYF
TRBJ1-5,few,TRBV27,TRBD1,TGTGCCAGCAAGGGACAGGGCCTCAATCAGCCCCAGCATTTT,CASKGQGLNQPQHF
TRBJ2-5,-,TRBV27,-,TGTGCCAGCAGTGGCAAATCGGAGACCCAGTACTTC,CASSGKSETQYF
TRBJ1-5,-,TRBV7-2,TRBD1,TGTGCCAGCAGCCCGTCGGGACAGGGGGCCAATCAGCCCCAGCATTTT,CASSPSGQGANQPQHF
TRBJ2-7,-,TRBV30,-,TGTGCCTGGGCCTTCCGCGGGGCCCTCTCCTACGAGCAGTACTTC,CAWAFRGALSYEQYF
TRBJ1-1,-,TRBV11-3,-,TGTGCCAGCAGCCCTGGTTCCGAGAACACTGAAGCTTTCTTT,CASSPGSENTEAFF
TRBJ2-7,-,TRBV10-1,TRBD1,TGCGCCAGCAGCCCCGGGACAGTGACGGGGGAGCAGTACTTC,CASSPGTVTGEQYF
TRBJ2-2,-,TRBV6-6,-,TGTGCCAGCAGTTGGGGCGGGGTGGTGTCCGCCGGGGAGCTGTTTTTT,CASSWGGVVSAGELFF
TRBJ2-7,-,TRBV21-1,-,TGTGCCAGCAGCCCAGTATTAGCGGGAGGGCCTAACTCTTACGAGCAGTACTTC,CASSPVLAGGPNSYEQYF
TRBJ2-5,-,TRBV7-2,-,TGTGCCAGCAGTCGTTTTCAAGAGACCCAGTACTTC,CASSRFQETQYF
TRBJ2-3,-,TRBV7-9,-,TGTGCCAGCACCGTCTCAGAGACAGATACGCAGTATTTT,CASTVSETDTQYF
TRBJ1-3,-,TRBV7-8,TRBD1,TGTGCCAGCAGCTTTAACAGGGGTAGCTCTGGAAACACCATATATTTT,CASSFNRGSSGNTIYF
TRBJ1-6,-,TRBV9,-,TGTGCCAGCAGCGTAGGGCGAGGGGGCTCCTATAATTCACCCCTCCACTTT,CASSVGRGGSYNSPLHF
TRBJ1-2,once,TRBV6-5,TRBD1,TGTGCCAGCAGTCTTCCAGGGGGTTATGGCTACACCTTC,CASSLPGGYGYTF